Below are 3 T cell receptor beta chains sequenced from a single sample in a study of CDR3 diversity in severe acne. TCRdb itself ran the PCR reads through MiXCR, one entry per CDR3 protein. The data hold under 100,000 distinct CDR3 sequences, with 45% to 50% observed a single time. Sequencing was done on a sample of blood. The receptors shown here come from a male donor in good health, serving as a control.

This chain uses TRBV7-6 with TRBJ2-5; TRBD2 matches 10 bases. The CDR3 runs to 15 residues. Germline-derived CDR1 and CDR2 are SGHVS and FNYEAQ. J gave up 7 bases and V 5 bases, and 10 bases lay outside the gene matches. The DNA of the CDR3 is TGTGCCAGCAGCCCGCGGACTAGCGGAGCAGGGACCCAGTACTTC. It translates to CASSPRTSGAGTQYF.

The chain carries TRBV15 and TRBJ2-7; D unclear. CDR1 LNHNV and CDR2 YYDKDF come from the germline V gene (reference sequence). Trimming cost V 0 bases and J 2 bases, with 8 bases left between them. CDR3 length: 14 residues. The DNA for the CDR3 is TGTGCCACCAGCAGAGATCCCGACCCCTACGAGCAGTACTTC. It translates to CATSRDPDPYEQYF. Full variable domain (remainder filled in from reference TRBV15 and TRBJ2-7): DAMVIQNPRYQVTQFGKPVTLSCSQTLNHNVMYWYQQKSSQAPKLLFHYYDKDFNNEADTPDNFQSRRPNTSFCFLDIRSPGLGDTAMYLCATSRDPDPYEQYFGPGTRLTVT.

This clonotype has more than one count but fewer than ten. This chain uses TRBV9 with TRBJ1-2, with TRBD1 identical over 7 bases. The CDR3 totals 15 residues. Germline lookup yields CDR1 SGDLS and CDR2 YYNGEE. The V gene end was trimmed by 3 bases and the J gene end by 3 bases; junction bases not matched to a gene: 8. The CDR3 DNA sequence: TGTGCCAGCAGCGGACTGACAGGGCCTGACTATGGCTACACCTTC. Amino acids: CASSGLTGPDYGYTF.